The 27 T cell receptor beta chains below come from one sample, sequenced in a study of T-cell reconstitution after alpha-beta-depleted transplantation in children. The TCRbeta library was prepared with unique molecular identifiers. Via MiXCR, TCRdb re-called the PCR reads, giving one row per CDR3 protein. The sample carries 800,000 to 1,000,000 distinct CDR3 sequences, roughly 31% recorded once. Sequencing used PBMCs, mostly from graft donor cells, obtained 360 days after TCRalphabeta/CD19-depleted stem cell transplant. The receptors shown here come from a boy younger than two who had a stem cell transplant for SCID, so the T cells may come from the graft donor.

The chain employs TRBV10-2 and TRBJ1-2, with 7 bases identical to TRBD1. The CDR3 spans 13 residues. V lost 3 bases to trimming and J lost 5 bases; unmatched junction nucleotides: 3. CDR1 is WSHSY and CDR2 is SAAADI in the germline V gene. The CDR3 region is CASSDGTVYGYTF. The CDR3 DNA sequence: TGCGCCAGCAGTGACGGGACAGTATATGGCTACACCTTC.

This clonotype was counted only a few times. The V gene is TRBV15, the J gene TRBJ2-1; either TRBD1 or TRBD2 may supply D (5 bases each). V dropped 3 bases and J dropped 8 bases, with 20 bases sitting between them. CDR1 LNHNV and CDR2 YYDKDF come from the germline V gene (reference sequence). This CDR3 spans 16 amino acids. CDR3 DNA: TGTGCCACCAGCAGGTTAAGTCGGGGCTTTGGCGATGAGCAGTTCTTC. Encoded protein: CATSRLSRGFGDEQFF.

The V and J genes are TRBV20-1 and TRBJ1-2; 11 nucleotides line up with TRBD1. The V and J ends lost 6 bases and 4 bases, in that order; junction bases with no gene match: 10. CDR3 length equals 15 residues. Germline lookup yields CDR1 DFQATT and CDR2 SNEGSKA (reference sequence). The CDR3 loop reads CSAPDRGRLGYGYTF. Here the CDR3 DNA reads TGCAGTGCCCCGGACAGGGGGCGCCTGGGCTATGGCTACACCTTC.

This clonotype turned up a few times. The chain couples TRBV6-1 to TRBJ1-2; the D gene is possibly TRBD1 (5 bases). The germline gives CDR1 MNHNS, CDR2 SASEGT. This CDR3 spans 13 amino acids. V shed 1 base and J shed 8 bases, with 11 bases lying between them. CDR3 DNA: TGTGCCAGCAGTGAAGGGGGCAGGCGGGGCTACACCTTC. This encodes CASSEGGRRGYTF.

The rearrangement uses TRBV19 and TRBJ1-1, with TRBD1 identical over 7 bases. Germline V CDR1 and CDR2: LNHDA, SQIVND (reference sequence). The CDR3 consists of 15 residues. Trimming at V came to 6 bases and at J to 1 base, leaving 8 bases not matched to a gene. The CDR3 loop is CASSIQGTANTEAFF. In DNA form, the CDR3 reads TGTGCCAGTAGCATTCAAGGGACAGCGAACACTGAAGCTTTCTTT.

The J gene is TRBJ1-3, the V gene TRBV7-9; 8 bases map to TRBD1. Losses at the gene ends were 2 bases for V and 2 bases for J; bases not matched to a gene: 5. CDR3 size: 16 residues. Per germline, CDR1 SEHNR and CDR2 FQNEAQ (reference sequence). CDR3 coding DNA: TGTGCCAGCAGCTTACCAGGGGGCATCGCTGGAAACACCATATATTTT. Translation: CASSLPGGIAGNTIYF.

With regard to this clonotype: A junction end diverges from the germline sequence, so it may reflect a read error. The gene calls are TRBV20-1 and TRBJ1-1, with D unresolved. Germline CDR1 reads DFQATT; CDR2 reads SNEGSKA (reference sequence). CDR3 length equals 12 residues. CDR3 nucleotides: TGCAGTGCTAGTGGCGGGAACCCTGAAGCTTTCTTT. It encodes CSASGGNPEAFF.

The gene calls are TRBV9 and TRBJ1-1; TRBD1 aligns across 7 bases. V dropped 3 bases and J dropped 4; count of bases not matched to a gene: 9. Germline V lookup: CDR1 SGDLS, CDR2 YYNGEE. CDR3 length: 15 amino acids. Here the CDR3 reads CASSARGGGLTEAFF. The CDR3 coding sequence is TGTGCCAGCAGCGCCCGGGGAGGGGGCCTCACTGAAGCTTTCTTT.

This chain uses TRBV27 with TRBJ2-3, with TRBD2 matching over 7 bases. V gave up 4 bases and J gave up 4 bases; unmatched junction bases: 5. This CDR3 contains 14 residues. Germline V lookup: CDR1 MNHEY, CDR2 SMNVEV (reference sequence). The CDR3 DNA reads as TGTGCCAGCAGTTCAGCCGGGAGGCCAGATACGCAGTATTTT. Its translation: CASSSAGRPDTQYF.

The chain links TRBV7-6 to TRBJ1-3, with D possibly TRBD1 on 5 matching bases. This CDR3 has 15 residues. V was shortened by 4 bases and J by 3 bases, with 13 bases between the two germline ends. CDR1 is SGHVS and CDR2 is FNYEAQ in the germline V gene. The CDR3 coding sequence is TGTGCCAGCAGCTCCCCTTCGAGGGGTGGAAACACCATATATTTT. Its translation is CASSSPSRGGNTIYF.

This clonotype showed up just a few times. The chain has TRBV20-1 and TRBJ1-5, with a tentative D call TRBD1 (6 bases). There are 19 residues in the CDR3. Trimming removed 0 bases from V and 2 bases from J, with 23 bases in between. The germline gives CDR1 DFQATT, CDR2 SNEGSKA (reference sequence). DNA of the CDR3: TGCAGTGCTAGAGATTCCCCGAGAGGGGGGCCCTGGCGCAATCAGCCCCAGCATTTT. Protein product: CSARDSPRGGPWRNQPQHF.

This clonotype was observed a few times. V gene TRBV10-3 combines with J gene TRBJ2-7, with D perhaps being TRBD1 or TRBD2 (5 bases each). Per germline, CDR1 ENHRY and CDR2 SYGVKD. The CDR3 runs 15 residues. The V gene lost 6 bases and the J gene lost 0 bases, with 15 bases spanning the gap. The DNA for the CDR3 is TGTGCCATCAGAATCTCGGGGCCTCACTCCTACGAGCAGTACTTC. Amino acids: CAIRISGPHSYEQYF.

The rearrangement joins TRBV20-1 to TRBJ2-3, with no clear D. This CDR3 is 12 amino acids long. Per the germline V gene, CDR1 is DFQATT and CDR2 is SNEGSKA (reference sequence). V shed 3 bases and J shed 4 bases, with 8 bases lying between them. The CDR3 sequence: CSASGLADTQYF. The CDR3 coding sequence is TGCAGTGCTAGTGGGTTGGCAGATACGCAGTATTTT.

This clonotype was counted a few times. This chain links TRBV11-2 with TRBJ2-1, with a weak D call TRBD2 (6 bases). V lost 0 bases to trimming and J lost 2 bases, with 17 bases between them. There are 18 residues in the CDR3. CDR1 is SGHAT and CDR2 is FQNNGV in the germline V gene. CDR3 amino acids: CASSLDGFGLATYNEQFF. The CDR3 nucleotides read TGTGCCAGCAGCTTAGATGGGTTCGGGCTAGCGACCTACAATGAGCAGTTCTTC. Complete variable domain (other parts from reference TRBV11-2 and TRBJ2-1): EAGVAQSPRYKIIEKRQSVAFWCNPISGHATLYWYQQILGQGPKLLIQFQNNGVVDDSQLPKDRFSAERLKGVDSTLKIQPAKLEDSAVYLCASSLDGFGLATYNEQFFGPGTRLTVL.

In DNA form, the CDR3 reads TGTGCCAGCAACCTGCTCGTGTCGGGCGGGGGGAGGATTGGCAATGAGCAGTTCTTC. Translated, it gives CASNLLVSGGGRIGNEQFF. V is TRBV2 and J is TRBJ2-1; 8 bases agree with TRBD2. The CDR3 has 19 residues. J was trimmed by 6 bases and V by 7 bases; bases with no gene match: 23. Germline V lookup: CDR1 SNHLY, CDR2 FYNNEI.

The chain recombines TRBV5-1 with TRBJ2-7, with D possibly being TRBD1 or TRBD2 (5 bases each). V lost 3 bases to trimming and J lost 2 bases, with 12 bases between them. The CDR3 covers 14 residues. Germline V lookup: CDR1 SGHRS, CDR2 YFSETQ. The CDR3 region is CASSSWDGPYEQYF. CDR3 bases: TGCGCCAGCAGCTCGTGGGACGGCCCCTACGAGCAGTACTTC.

This chain connects TRBV20-1 to TRBJ2-3; the match to TRBD1 covers 7 bases. Germline CDR1 is DFQATT and CDR2 is SNEGSKA (reference sequence). J gave up 4 bases and V 4 bases, and 8 bases lay outside the gene matches. CDR3 size: 14 residues. The CDR3 DNA follows: TGCAGTGCTAACACAGGGGTATCCCCAGATACGCAGTATTTT. Translated: CSANTGVSPDTQYF.

This clonotype appeared many times. This rearrangement joins TRBV29-1 to TRBJ1-1; maybe TRBD1 (6 bases). Trimming removed 4 bases at V and 0 bases at J, with 9 bases between. In germline, CDR1 is SQVTM, CDR2 ANQGSEA. The CDR3 covers 13 residues. The CDR3 nucleotides read TGCAGCGTTGCAGGGGTTATGAACACTGAAGCTTTCTTT. Translated, it gives CSVAGVMNTEAFF.

This clonotype appeared many times. V is TRBV28 and J is TRBJ2-7, with TRBD2 matching 8 bases. Germline values: CDR1 MDHEN, CDR2 SYDVKM. J gave up 2 bases and V 6 bases, and 3 bases lay outside the gene matches. There are 13 residues in the CDR3. The CDR3 sequence: CASSRGGAYEQYF. The CDR3 coding sequence is TGTGCCAGCAGCCGGGGGGGAGCCTACGAGCAGTACTTC.

The chain links TRBV9 to TRBJ2-3; 9 bases align to TRBD1. The CDR3 length is 15 residues. Germline V CDR1 and CDR2: SGDLS, YYNGEE. V lost 3 bases and J lost 8; bases outside the gene matches: 10. The CDR3 sequence is CASSAGQGIAVTQYF. The CDR3 nucleotides read TGTGCCAGCAGCGCCGGACAGGGGATTGCGGTTACGCAGTATTTT.

This clonotype was detected once. The genes are TRBV12-3 or TRBV12-4 and TRBJ1-2, with TRBD1 as a possible D gene (5 bases). The CDR3 is 13 residues long. Trimming cost V 3 bases and J 6 bases, with 11 bases left between them. This CDR3 is CASSFPGRDGYTF. For the CDR3, the DNA is TGTGCCAGCAGTTTCCCAGGGAGGGATGGCTACACCTTC.

This clonotype was seen only a few times. This chain connects TRBV5-1 to TRBJ2-5; D unresolved. Trimming left V 4 bases short and J 4 bases short, with 14 bases between. CDR1 and CDR2 (germline): SGHRS, YFSETQ. This CDR3 spans 14 amino acids. The CDR3 spells CASSTGHFGETQYF. In nucleotides, the CDR3 is TGCGCCAGCAGCACCGGCCATTTCGGAGAGACCCAGTACTTC.

This rearrangement joins TRBV27 to TRBJ2-2, with D perhaps matching TRBD2 (7 bases). Germline values: CDR1 MNHEY, CDR2 SMNVEV (reference sequence). The germline V and J ends were trimmed by 7 bases and 3 bases, with 18 bases remaining between them. The CDR3 runs 16 residues. Here the CDR3 DNA reads TGTGCCAGCAACGCGCGGGGGCTTAATGACACCGGGGAGCTGTTTTTT. This translates into CASNARGLNDTGELFF.

The chain joins TRBV20-1 to TRBJ1-1; D unclear. The V end was cut by 1 base, the J end by 1 base, with 7 bases between. The CDR3 extends over 13 amino acids. Germline CDR1 DFQATT, CDR2 SNEGSKA (reference sequence). CDR3 amino acids: CSARAPSNTEAFF. The CDR3 DNA reads as TGCAGTGCTAGAGCCCCTTCGAACACTGAAGCTTTCTTT.

This clonotype turned up a few times. This chain uses TRBV10-3 with TRBJ1-1; D may be TRBD1 (5 bases). V was shortened by 6 bases and J by 1 base, with 12 bases between the two germline ends. From germline, CDR1 is ENHRY and CDR2 SYGVKD. The CDR3 spans 14 residues. This CDR3 is CAIRERQRNTEAFF. The CDR3 DNA follows: TGTGCCATCAGAGAGCGACAGCGGAACACTGAAGCTTTCTTT.

The gene calls are TRBV7-9 and TRBJ2-1, with D possibly being TRBD1 (5 bases). Germline values: CDR1 SEHNR, CDR2 FQNEAQ (reference sequence). This CDR3 has 16 residues. Trimming removed 7 bases from V and 6 bases from J, with 22 bases in between. The CDR3 protein is CASTSHRTNPSNEQFF. In DNA, the CDR3 is TGTGCCAGCACCTCCCACAGGACCAATCCATCCAATGAGCAGTTCTTC.

This chain links TRBV12-3 or TRBV12-4 with TRBJ1-2; TRBD1 matches 9 bases. The CDR3 totals 16 residues. V lost 3 bases to trimming and J lost 3 bases; unmatched junction nucleotides: 8. The chain's CDR3 is CASSLGGTGLDYGYTF. The CDR3 DNA sequence: TGTGCCAGCAGTTTGGGGGGGACAGGGTTGGACTATGGCTACACCTTC.